The sequence of this TCR beta chain was determined in a study of technical replicates of blood from several donors. In germline, CDR1 is SGHAT, CDR2 FQNNGV. This CDR3 has 14 amino acids. The ends were cut back, 2 bases at V and 5 bases at J, with 9 bases in the middle. TCRdb's table, derived via immunoSEQ multiplex PCR, lists solely in-frame clones and lacks some. There are fewer than 100,000 clones in the sample; about 88% occur only once, and 0.41% lies in the top ten. Sequencing was carried out using T cells isolated from PBMCs. The chain has TRBV11-2 and TRBJ1-4, with unresolved D. The clonotype was recovered from a human donor in good health. The CDR3 protein is CASSLMRSNEKLFF. The CDR3 DNA follows: TGTGCCAGCAGCTTAATGAGGTCGAATGAAAAACTGTTTTTT.